This TCR beta chain was sequenced during a study of T-cell reconstitution after alpha-beta-depleted transplantation in children. Study-wide results and caveats: The authors attributed T-cell counts and diversity one year after transplant mostly to newly produced T cells. TCRbeta diversity was high at day 60 in some patients (a result of surviving recipient T cells and thymic progenitors).

This clonotype appeared many times. Its specificity is not known. Unique molecular identifiers were incorporated when the TCRbeta library was constructed. TCRdb used MiXCR to reprocess the PCR reads, holding one entry per CDR3 protein. The table has about 290,000 distinct CDR3 sequences, around 10% seen once. Sample: PBMCs, taken before TCRalphabeta/CD19-depleted stem cell transplant. The sequence derives from a boy less than two years old with acute myeloid leukemia, due to receive a stem cell transplant.

The CDR3 region is CASSLDQADLQETQYF. CDR3 bases: TGTGCCAGCAGCTTAGATCAGGCTGATCTACAAGAGACCCAGTACTTC. This chain joins TRBV11-2 and TRBJ2-5; no clear D. The V gene lost 0 bases and the J gene lost 2 bases, with 13 bases spanning the gap. The CDR3 spans 16 residues. CDR1 and CDR2 (germline): SGHAT, FQNNGV.